What follows are 2 T cell receptor beta chains derived from one specimen sequenced in a study. TCRdb reprocessed the RT-PCR reads with MiXCR, giving one entry per CDR3 protein. The sample records about 680,000 distinct CDR3 sequences, about 14% being singletons. Sequenced material: memory CD4+ T cells from blood. These receptors all come from a female donor in good health, serving as a healthy control.

Many counts were recorded for this clonotype. The chain has TRBV11-2 and TRBJ1-1; D is uncertain. The CDR3 contains 13 residues. CDR1 SGHAT and CDR2 FQNNGV come from the germline V gene. Trimming shortened V by 5 bases and J by 0 bases, and 7 bases separated the two germline ends. The CDR3 DNA reads TGTGCCAGCAGCCCTTCGCTGAACACTGAAGCTTTCTTT. This sequence encodes CASSPSLNTEAFF.

The chain is built from TRBV18 and TRBJ2-7; D unresolved. Trimming cost V 2 bases and J 3 bases, with 11 bases left between them. The CDR3 is 14 amino acids. Germline V CDR1 and CDR2: KGHSH, LQKENI. CDR3 nucleotides: TGTGCCAGCTCACCATATAGTGGGGACTACGAGCAGTACTTC. It yields the protein CASSPYSGDYEQYF.